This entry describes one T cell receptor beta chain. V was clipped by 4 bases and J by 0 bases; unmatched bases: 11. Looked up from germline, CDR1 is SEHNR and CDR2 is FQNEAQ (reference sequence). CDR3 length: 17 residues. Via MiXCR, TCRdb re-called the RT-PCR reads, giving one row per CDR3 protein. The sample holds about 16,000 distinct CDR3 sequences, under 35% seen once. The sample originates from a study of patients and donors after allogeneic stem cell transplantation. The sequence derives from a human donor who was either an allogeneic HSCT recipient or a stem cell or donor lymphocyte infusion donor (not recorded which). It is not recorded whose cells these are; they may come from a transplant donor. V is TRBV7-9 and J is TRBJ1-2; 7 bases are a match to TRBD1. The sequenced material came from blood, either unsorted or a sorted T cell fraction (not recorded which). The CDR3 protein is CASSSRQGSGTNYGYTF. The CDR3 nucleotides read TGTGCCAGCAGCTCGCGACAGGGCTCTGGGACTAACTATGGCTACACCTTC. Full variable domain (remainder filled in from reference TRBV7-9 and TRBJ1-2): DTGVSQNPRHKITKRGQNVTFRCDPISEHNRLYWYRQTLGQGPEFLTYFQNEAQLEKSRLLSDRFSAERPKGSFSTLEIQRTEQGDSAMYLCASSSRQGSGTNYGYTFGSGTRLTVV.